This T cell receptor beta chain was captured in a study of glioma-infiltrating T cells after dendritic cell vaccination (dated by TCRdb to 2015 to 2016). Background for the entire study: The cohort comprised 15 glioblastoma patients from Phase I and II dendritic cell vaccination trials, 9 newly diagnosed and 6 with recurrent disease. Patients received autologous tumor lysate-pulsed dendritic cell vaccination between about 2002 and 2013. In glioblastoma patients vaccinated with dendritic cells, deep sequencing of TCR beta CDR3 regions served to measure tumor-infiltrating lymphocyte content and to compare repertoires between tumor and blood. Survival after dendritic cell vaccination was correlated with TCR sequencing metrics, including TIL content and tumor-blood repertoire overlap. Each patient was given three intradermal dendritic cell vaccine injections, spaced two weeks apart, in the arm below the axilla. The vaccine was prepared from monocyte-derived dendritic cells that were cultured for roughly seven days with IL-4 and GM-CSF and then pulsed overnight with autologous tumor lysate.

Reading the germline V gene (reference sequence) gives CDR1 SGHNT and CDR2 YYREEE. Counted from cysteine to phenylalanine, this CDR3 has 15 amino acids. The sequence is cut down to CDR3 DNA, 45 bases in frame from base 1. The germline V and J ends show losses of 4 bases and 5 bases respectively, and no gene match explains 7 bases of the junction. Interpreted using the paper, the time point label stands for: after dendritic cell vaccination, including at tumor progression/relapse. Patients were selected on the basis of adequate residual fresh-frozen tumor tissue and more than two years of available survival data. An isocitrate dehydrogenase mutation was not carried by any of the glioblastoma patients, although molecular status was otherwise variable. PBMC collection took place before vaccination, two weeks after the third vaccination, and at tumor progression if progression occurred. The Qiagen DNeasy Blood extraction Kit was used for extraction of genomic DNA.

Summary of the overall study and its limitations: The cohort was small and heterogeneous, with few patients having full blood and tumor sets and even fewer initial-recurrent tumor pairs. The response model built on TCR overlap across three groups was characterized as speculative, with prospective validation still needed. No direct relationship between TCR clonality and survival was found, suggesting that a diverse polyclonal response may matter. Higher estimated pretreatment TIL content predicted longer time to progression and overall survival after dendritic cell vaccination.

A note on this clone: Its antigen remains undetermined. Base qualities are not recorded, but no much larger clone differs from it by a single base.

TCRB CDR3 regions were amplified from about 1.9 ug genomic DNA, or all available DNA if less, using the immunoSEQ assay. The multiplex PCR employed 60 forward primers targeting TCR V beta segments and 13 reverse primers targeting J beta segments. To estimate the number of reads per starting template, synthetic control templates were added to each sample at limiting dilution. Sequencing produced 87 bp reads on the Illumina HiSeq System. The source study handled its data this way. PCR and sequencing errors were removed by a nearest neighbor algorithm that merged closely related sequences. TCR overlap was measured as the percentage of unique tumor TCR beta sequences that were also present in the peripheral blood of the same patient. TCRdb limited this immuneACCESS table to in-frame rearrangements with V and J called. A share of clones is missing; checked studies link under half to unresolved V genes, and the rest is unexplained. V and J calls plus clone size are reproduced from that table; the DNA served to infer D and trimming. The sample profile shows fewer than 70,000 clones; under 90% of them were found once. The ten largest clonotypes hold around 8.5% of the sample.

Specimen: blood, collected after dendritic cell vaccination. The sequence links TRBV5-4 to TRBJ2-5; 11 nucleotides in the junction match TRBD2. The sequence was collected from a human donor with glioblastoma. The CDR3 region reads CASSPPSGGMETQYF. The sequence in DNA is TGTGCCAGCAGCCCTCCTAGCGGGGGGATGGAGACCCAGTACTTC.